These 21 T cell receptor beta chains originate from one sample sequenced in a study of cytomegalovirus exposure and HLA in healthy donors. The PCR was carried out with 60 Vbeta primers and 13 Jbeta primers. Repertoires were generated with immunoSEQ multiplex PCR, while TCRdb's copy carries only in-frame clones and drops some. This repertoire shows 100,000 or so clones, 60% to 80% found once; its top ten account for more than 4.5%. Sequenced: PBMCs. The source is a woman under 30 in good health and CMV-seropositive.

The V and J genes are TRBV5-6 and TRBJ2-2, with D perhaps TRBD2 (5 bases). This CDR3 has 15 amino acids. The germline gives CDR1 SGHDT, CDR2 YYEEEE. Trimming removed 5 bases at V and 6 bases at J, with 17 bases between. The CDR3 reads CASSSRESKAGELFF. Written as DNA, the CDR3 is TGTGCCAGCAGTTCAAGGGAGAGTAAAGCCGGGGAGCTGTTTTTT.

The rearrangement links TRBV1 to TRBJ2-5; TRBD2, the D gene given by the table, was not confirmed from the DNA. TRBV1 is annotated as a pseudogene. This CDR3 is built from 13 residues. The CDR3 nucleotides read TGCACCAGCAGCCGGAACGGGGGAGAGACCCAGTACTTC. As protein: CTSSRNGGETQYF.

The table lists this clone with a count of one. This chain joins TRBV5-1 and TRBJ2-3; TRBD2 matches at 13 bases. The germline CDR1 and CDR2 sequences are SGHRS and YFSETQ. V dropped 4 bases and J dropped 4; count of bases not matched to a gene: 6. The CDR3 covers 16 residues. This CDR3 reads CASSTQLAGGADTQYF. The CDR3 region has the DNA TGCGCCAGCAGCACACAACTAGCGGGAGGGGCAGATACGCAGTATTTT.

V and J are TRBV7-9 and TRBJ1-4; a weak D match, TRBD1 (6 bases). The germline gives CDR1 SEHNR, CDR2 FQNEAQ (reference sequence). This CDR3 is built from 15 residues. The V end lost 6 bases, the J end lost 3 bases, and 14 bases lay between the germline ends. The CDR3 DNA is TGTGCCAGCAGACCAAGGGGGTTCGCTAATGAAAAACTGTTTTTT. It translates to CASRPRGFANEKLFF.

The V call is TRBV7-2, the J call TRBJ2-3, with D tentatively TRBD1 (5 bases). V shed 6 bases and J shed 4 bases, with 14 bases lying between them. This CDR3 is 14 amino acids long. Germline CDR1 SGHTA, CDR2 FQGNSA. Written as DNA, the CDR3 is TGTGCCAGCAGTGGGGCAGGGCGTGCAGATACGCAGTATTTT. Translating gives CASSGAGRADTQYF. Full variable domain (outside the CDR3, taken from reference TRBV7-2 and TRBJ2-3): GAGVSQSPSNKVTEKGKDVELRCDPISGHTALYWYRQSLGQGLEFLIYFQGNSAPDKSGLPSDRFSAERTGGSVSTLTIQRTQQEDSAVYLCASSGAGRADTQYFGPGTRLTVL.

J is TRBJ1-1 and V is TRBV18; D is unresolved. Trimming left V 2 bases short and J 0 bases short, with 10 bases between. Germline CDR1 is KGHSH and CDR2 is LQKENI. The CDR3 contains 15 residues. The CDR3 protein is CASSPFSEMNTEAFF. CDR3 DNA: TGTGCCAGCTCACCATTTTCCGAGATGAACACTGAAGCTTTCTTT. Looking up the rest from reference TRBV18 and TRBJ1-1 gives the full variable domain: NAGVMQNPRHLVRRRGQEARLRCSPMKGHSHVYWYRQLPEEGLKFMVYLQKENIIDESGMPKERFSAEFPKEGPSILRIQQVVRGDSAAYFCASSPFSEMNTEAFFGQGTRLTVV.

The J gene is TRBJ2-7, the V gene TRBV13, with a weak D call TRBD1 (6 bases). The germline gives CDR1 PRHDT, CDR2 FYEKMQ (reference sequence). This CDR3 contains 14 residues. The ends were cut back, 6 bases at V and 7 bases at J, with 19 bases in the middle. CDR3 sequence: CASRSLRGKREQYF. The CDR3 DNA follows: TGTGCCAGCAGATCGCTCAGGGGTAAAAGAGAGCAGTACTTC.

The chain joins TRBV7-8 to TRBJ2-3; no firm D call. The CDR3 is 14 amino acids. The ends were cut back, 5 bases at V and 4 bases at J, with 13 bases in the middle. CDR1 is SGHVS, CDR2 FQNEAQ, per germline. The CDR3 DNA is TGTGCCAGCAGCCCCCGTGCCCAGGCAGATACGCAGTATTTT. Protein product: CASSPRAQADTQYF.

The V and J genes are TRBV5-8 and TRBJ2-7; 14 bases line up with TRBD2. J lost 4 bases, V lost 3 bases, and 3 bases had no gene match. Germline V lookup: CDR1 SGHTS, CDR2 YDEGEE. The CDR3 is 15 amino acids. The CDR3 DNA is TGTGCCAGCAGCTGGGGGACTAGCGGGAGATACGAGCAGTACTTC. Translating gives CASSWGTSGRYEQYF.

This chain uses TRBV27 with TRBJ2-7, with D perhaps matching TRBD2 (5 bases). Per the germline V gene, CDR1 is MNHEY and CDR2 is SMNVEV (reference sequence). The CDR3 has 14 amino acids. The V end lost 2 bases, the J end lost 1 base, and 9 bases lay between the germline ends. CDR3: CASSLTLVSYEQYF. The CDR3 DNA sequence: TGTGCCAGCAGTTTAACACTAGTTTCCTACGAGCAGTACTTC.

The chain links TRBV4-1 to TRBJ1-2; D is possibly TRBD1 (6 bases). The germline V gene encodes CDR1 MGHRA and CDR2 YSYEKL. Trimming pared 7 bases from V and 8 bases from J, leaving 17 bases between. This CDR3 comprises 13 residues. CDR3 nucleotides: TGCGCCAGCAACTTACAGGGCCTAGGCGGCTACACCTTC. Protein: CASNLQGLGGYTF.

The chain uses TRBV20-1 and TRBJ1-1; perhaps TRBD1 as D (5 bases). V was cut by 3 bases and J by 10 bases, with 12 bases left in between. The CDR3 consists of 11 residues. In germline, CDR1 is DFQATT, CDR2 SNEGSKA (reference sequence). CDR3 DNA sequence: TGCAGTGCTAGGGGGCAATCCGTAGCTTTCTTT. Translating gives CSARGQSVAFF.

The chain is built from TRBV5-8 and TRBJ1-4, with 7 bases aligning to TRBD1. Trimming took 4 bases from V and 6 from J; bases not matched to a gene: 3. This CDR3 is 13 amino acids long. CDR1 and CDR2 (germline): SGHTS, YDEGEE. The CDR3, as DNA: TGTGCCAGCAGCCGGGACAGTTATGAAAAACTGTTTTTT. This translates into CASSRDSYEKLFF.

This clone has only one observation. The CDR3 here is CASSKTGNYGYTF. The DNA of the CDR3 is TGTGCCAGCAGCAAAACAGGGAACTATGGCTACACCTTC. The rearrangement uses TRBV27 and TRBJ1-2; D may be TRBD1 (6 bases). V lost 6 bases, J lost 2 bases, and 10 bases lay in between. Germline values: CDR1 MNHEY, CDR2 SMNVEV (reference sequence). The CDR3 is made up of 13 amino acids.

The chain joins TRBV5-1 to TRBJ2-5, with D possibly TRBD2 on 6 matching bases. The germline V gene encodes CDR1 SGHRS and CDR2 YFSETQ. V was clipped by 7 bases and J by 2 bases, with 12 bases between them. The CDR3 has 13 residues. CDR3 amino acids: CASGKGLQETQYF. The DNA for the CDR3 is TGCGCCAGCGGAAAGGGACTGCAAGAGACCCAGTACTTC.

This clone was seen a handful of times. The CDR3 nucleotides read TGTGCCAGTAGTTTTCAAAGACAGGGATCTGAAGCTTTCTTT. Translated, it gives CASSFQRQGSEAFF. The chain joins TRBV19 to TRBJ1-1; TRBD1 agrees at 7 bases. The germline V gene encodes CDR1 LNHDA and CDR2 SQIVND (reference sequence). The junction had 9 bases not matched to a gene; V was cut back by 5 bases and J by 6 bases. The CDR3 is 14 residues long.

This clone was counted only a few times. The chain has TRBV27 and TRBJ1-1; a possible D gene is TRBD1 (5 bases). The V gene's germline CDR1 is MNHEY and CDR2 SMNVEV (reference sequence). Trimming shortened V by 0 bases and J by 8 bases, and 10 bases separated the two germline ends. The CDR3 covers 13 residues. The CDR3 protein is CASSLSKGREAFF. Here the CDR3 DNA reads TGTGCCAGCAGTTTATCTAAGGGGCGCGAAGCTTTCTTT.

The chain links TRBV19 to TRBJ2-3; D might be TRBD1 (6 bases). Trimming shortened V by 4 bases and J by 1 base, and 12 bases separated the two germline ends. The CDR3 covers 15 residues. The germline CDR1 and CDR2 sequences are LNHDA and SQIVND (reference sequence). CDR3 protein: CASSTTGGGTDTQYF. CDR3 nucleotides: TGTGCCAGTAGTACGACAGGCGGAGGCACAGATACGCAGTATTTT. The full variable domain, completed using reference TRBV19 and TRBJ2-3, is DGGITQSPKYLFRKEGQNVTLSCEQNLNHDAMYWYRQDPGQGLRLIYYSQIVNDFQKGDIAEGYSVSREKKESFPLTVTSAQKNPTAFYLCASSTTGGGTDTQYFGPGTRLTVL.

The V call is TRBV28, the J call TRBJ1-4, with no clear D. Germline V CDR1 and CDR2: MDHEN, SYDVKM. The length of the CDR3 is 11 residues. V lost 6 bases to trimming and J lost 5 bases, with 4 bases between them. The CDR3 DNA is TGTGCCAGCAGCCTAAATGAAAAACTGTTTTTT. This sequence encodes CASSLNEKLFF.

V usage is TRBV27 and J usage is TRBJ2-5, with D perhaps matching TRBD2 (6 bases). CDR1 is MNHEY and CDR2 is SMNVEV in the germline V gene (reference sequence). The CDR3 has 15 residues. Trimming shortened V by 7 bases and J by 4 bases, and 19 bases separated the two germline ends. The DNA for the CDR3 is TGTGCCAGCACCGTCTCCAGGCGGGATTTAGAGACCCAGTACTTC. Its translation: CASTVSRRDLETQYF.

Comments on this clone: The identical CDR3 is also encoded by other nucleotide sequences in the sample. This sequence joins TRBV27 and TRBJ2-1, with 8 bases matching TRBD2. Germline CDR1 MNHEY, CDR2 SMNVEV (reference sequence). V shed 2 bases, J shed 1 base, and the junction held 1 base outside the gene matches. The CDR3 is made up of 15 amino acids. Here the CDR3 reads CASSLSGSSYNEQFF. Written as DNA, the CDR3 is TGTGCCAGCAGTTTAAGCGGGAGTTCCTACAATGAGCAGTTCTTC.